This entry lists 27 T cell receptor beta chains sequenced from one sample in a study of T cells expressing NK-cell markers. Following a re-call of the 5' RACE reads, TCRdb has one entry per CDR3 protein and lacks DNA. The data include about 380,000 distinct CDR3 sequences; the top ten clones carry roughly 5.2%. Sequencing input: blood T cells: a sorted CD56 or NKG2C T cell subset, CD4+ or CD8+ T cells, or bulk PBMC T cells (not recorded which). These receptors originate from a man aged 18 to 69 in good health.

V usage is TRBV12-3 or TRBV12-4 and J usage is TRBJ1-2; the D call from TCRdb, TRBD1, cannot be confirmed without DNA. The CDR3 is 14 amino acids. This CDR3 is CASSLTGSGEILTF.

The rearrangement joins TRBV2 to TRBJ1-1. Germline V gene data show CDR1 as SNHLY and CDR2 as FYNNEI. The CDR3 spans 13 residues. This chain's CDR3 is CASSDQGRTEAFF.

V and J are TRBV10-3 and TRBJ2-7; TCRdb selects TRBD1, and the lack of DNA leaves this call unchecked. The CDR3 extends over 12 amino acids. Germline CDR1 is ENHRY and CDR2 is SYGVKD. This chain's CDR3 is CAISIRDYEQYF.

This sequence joins TRBV6-1 and TRBJ2-3; TCRdb's D call, TRBD2, is unchecked because there is no DNA. The CDR3 is 14 residues long. CDR1 and CDR2 (germline): MNHNS, SASEGT. CDR3 loop: CASRTSGGRDTQYF.

The chain has TRBV11-1 and TRBJ2-5; TCRdb's D gene call, TRBD1, goes unchecked for lack of DNA. The germline V gene has CDR1 SGHAT and CDR2 FQDESV (reference sequence). The CDR3 loop spans 13 amino acids. CDR3 loop: CASSLSLAGVQYF.

V is TRBV2 and J is TRBJ2-4; as DNA is missing, the TRBD2 call by TCRdb cannot be tested. The CDR3 runs to 16 residues. Germline V lookup: CDR1 SNHLY, CDR2 FYNNEI. CDR3 residues: CASSVTQLPSKNIQYF. The full variable domain, with the rest looked up from reference TRBV2 and TRBJ2-4, is EPEVTQTPSHQVTQMGQEVILRCVPISNHLYFYWYRQILGQKVEFLVSFYNNEISEKSEIFDDQFSVERPDGSNFTLKIRSTKLEDSAMYFCASSVTQLPSKNIQYFGAGTRLSVL.

The V and J genes are TRBV29-1 and TRBJ1-5; absent DNA, TCRdb's TRBD1 call cannot be checked. The CDR3 has 12 amino acids. Germline V CDR1 and CDR2: SQVTM, ANQGSEA. Here the CDR3 reads CSVAQGNQPQHF.

The chain joins TRBV12-3 or TRBV12-4 to TRBJ2-7; TCRdb's D call, TRBD2, is unchecked because there is no DNA. This CDR3 has 15 amino acids. CDR3: CASSPGGGAMGEQYF.

This chain uses TRBV27 with TRBJ1-2; TCRdb designates TRBD1, a call that cannot be tested without DNA. Germline V gene data show CDR1 as MNHEY and CDR2 as SMNVEV (reference sequence). CDR3 length: 13 amino acids. CDR3 residues: CASSSPPGSLIAF.

This rearrangement joins TRBV23-1 to TRBJ2-7; the TRBD1 assignment by TCRdb is unverifiable without DNA. TRBV23-1 is identified as an open reading frame with a role that is uncertain. This CDR3 has 13 residues. CDR3 protein: CASRQGTGPEQYF.

The genes are TRBV6-5 and TRBJ2-5. There are 14 residues in the CDR3. Per the germline V gene, CDR1 is MNHEY and CDR2 is SVGAGI. The CDR3 is CASSYMVSQETQYF.

The chain is built from TRBV7-2 and TRBJ1-2; absent DNA, TCRdb's TRBD1 call cannot be checked. The CDR3 extends over 15 amino acids. The germline gives CDR1 SGHTA, CDR2 FQGNSA. CDR3 in amino acids: CASSAGTGEVYGYTF.

J is TRBJ2-5 and V is TRBV20-1; TCRdb reports TRBD1, a call that lacks DNA to check it against. There are 14 residues in the CDR3. The germline V gene encodes CDR1 DFQATT and CDR2 SNEGSKA (reference sequence). CDR3: CSAPRGGGGETQYF.

The CDR3 loop reads CASSAPRTGGPDTQYF. V gene TRBV6-1 combines with J gene TRBJ2-3; checking the TCRdb D call of TRBD1 is not possible without DNA. The CDR3 runs to 16 residues. From germline, CDR1 is MNHNS and CDR2 SASEGT.

The chain recombines TRBV6-5 with TRBJ1-6; TCRdb indicates TRBD1, and absent DNA this call remains unverified. Germline V lookup: CDR1 MNHEY, CDR2 SVGAGI. The CDR3 covers 16 residues. CDR3 protein: CASSSTWTGTRSPLHF.

This chain links TRBV29-1 with TRBJ2-7. The CDR3 extends over 11 amino acids. Germline V gives CDR1 SQVTM, CDR2 ANQGSEA. CDR3 residues: CSYDISGEQYF.

The chain has TRBV11-1 and TRBJ2-4; as DNA is missing, the TRBD1 call by TCRdb cannot be tested. Germline assignment: CDR1 SGHAT and CDR2 FQDESV (reference sequence). The CDR3 runs to 18 residues. This chain's CDR3 is CASSRAGVRQADKNIQYF.

This chain connects TRBV5-6 to TRBJ1-1; with no DNA, the TCRdb D assignment of TRBD1 cannot be verified. Germline CDR1 is SGHDT and CDR2 is YYEEEE. The CDR3 contains 14 residues. This chain's CDR3 is CASSGGPLNTEAFF.

The CDR3 sequence: CASSSLIRTGGETQYF. The V call is TRBV5-1, the J call TRBJ2-5; TCRdb proposes TRBD1, but this gene call is untestable without DNA. There are 16 residues in the CDR3. Germline-derived CDR1 and CDR2 are SGHRS and YFSETQ.

The chain carries TRBV5-1 and TRBJ2-5; TCRdb's assignment of TRBD2 cannot be checked, as there is no DNA. Looked up from germline, CDR1 is SGHRS and CDR2 is YFSETQ. This CDR3 is built from 17 residues. CDR3 loop: CASSLGTSGGLQETQYF.

The V call is TRBV7-2, the J call TRBJ1-1. The CDR3 spans 15 residues. The germline V gene has CDR1 SGHTA and CDR2 FQGNSA. This CDR3 is CASSLDRGLGTEAFF.

The V and J genes are TRBV12-3 or TRBV12-4 and TRBJ2-3; TCRdb outputs TRBD2, but without DNA this stays unchecked. CDR3 length: 17 amino acids. CDR3 protein: CASSSPPGLAAADTQYF.

The chain employs TRBV15 and TRBJ2-5; as DNA is missing, the TRBD2 call by TCRdb cannot be tested. The CDR3 spans 15 residues. Germline CDR1 is LNHNV and CDR2 is YYDKDF (reference sequence). CDR3 amino acids: CATSLAGGGLGTQYF.

This chain connects TRBV6-1 to TRBJ2-2; without DNA, the TCRdb call of TRBD1 cannot be checked. CDR1 and CDR2 (germline): MNHNS, SASEGT. The length of the CDR3 is 16 residues. This CDR3 reads CASSELGTGPTGELFF.

The chain is built from TRBV20-1 and TRBJ1-1. The length of the CDR3 is 13 residues. Germline V lookup: CDR1 DFQATT, CDR2 SNEGSKA (reference sequence). The CDR3 reads CSARGSGGSEAFF.

The V gene is TRBV25-1, the J gene TRBJ1-2; the TCRdb call, TRBD1, lacks DNA for checking. The CDR3 sequence is 18 residues long. Germline loops: CDR1 MGHDK, CDR2 SYGVNS. This CDR3 is CASSNMGVTGTGAQGYTF.

The chain has TRBV7-2 and TRBJ2-7. The germline CDR1 and CDR2 sequences are SGHTA and FQGNSA. CDR3 length: 15 residues. CDR3 region: CASSPSGYSSYEQYF.